A single sample is the source of the 8 T cell receptor beta chains below, sequenced in a study of blood T cell repertoires in COVID-19. Profiling relied on immunoSEQ multiplex PCR, and the TCRdb table lists in-frame clones only, not all of them. The sample contains fewer than 95,000 clones, roughly nine tenths of which appear only once. The sequenced material came from peripheral blood. The receptors come from a male donor with acute or convalescent COVID-19.

The genes are TRBV9 and TRBJ1-1, with 9 positions matching TRBD1. Germline trimming cut 0 bases from V and 4 bases from J; bases unmatched to any gene: 4. The germline CDR1 and CDR2 sequences are SGDLS and YYNGEE. The CDR3 has 15 amino acids. This CDR3 reads CASSVGDRVSTEAFF. The CDR3 nucleotides read TGTGCCAGCAGCGTAGGGGACAGGGTTAGCACTGAAGCTTTCTTT.

The chain is built from TRBV15 and TRBJ1-2; no reliable D call. V was pared by 0 bases and J by 6 bases, with 5 bases between. Germline CDR1 LNHNV, CDR2 YYDKDF (reference sequence). This CDR3 has 12 amino acids. CDR3 DNA: TGTGCCACCAGCAGAGAATCCGATGGCTACACCTTC. Translating gives CATSRESDGYTF.

This chain links TRBV19 with TRBJ1-5; TRBD1 matches 10 bases. This CDR3 has 14 amino acids. The V and J ends lost 4 bases and 6 bases, in that order; junction bases with no gene match: 3. Looked up from germline, CDR1 is LNHDA and CDR2 is SQIVND (reference sequence). CDR3 nucleotides: TGTGCCAGTAGTACAGGGACAGGGGCTCAGCCCCAGCATTTT. This gives the protein CASSTGTGAQPQHF.

This chain uses TRBV9 with TRBJ1-2, with 11 bases aligning to TRBD1. Germline V gene lookup returns CDR1 SGDLS and CDR2 YYNGEE. The CDR3 is 17 residues long. Losses at the gene ends were 2 bases for V and 3 bases for J; bases not matched to a gene: 9. CDR3: CASSVDPGTGGDYGYTF. The CDR3 DNA reads TGTGCCAGCAGCGTGGACCCCGGGACAGGGGGGGACTATGGCTACACCTTC.

The chain joins TRBV5-1 to TRBJ1-2; no reliable D call. Germline CDR1 is SGHRS and CDR2 is YFSETQ. Between the trimmed V and J ends, which lost 0 bases and 8 bases, there was a span of 20 bases. The CDR3 spans 16 residues. For the CDR3, the DNA is TGCGCCAGCAGCTTGGCCGGTGTGGCAGCCTCGGGGGGCTACACCTTC. Encoded protein: CASSLAGVAASGGYTF.

In DNA, the CDR3 is TGTGCCAGCAGTGGACTCGGGGGGGCGAACACTGAAGCTTTCTTT. Encoded protein: CASSGLGGANTEAFF. The chain couples TRBV25-1 to TRBJ1-1; D is perhaps TRBD1 (6 bases). Trimming cost V 4 bases and J 1 base, with 13 bases left between them. The CDR3 is 15 amino acids. Germline V gene data show CDR1 as MGHDK and CDR2 as SYGVNS.

The chain couples TRBV6-5 to TRBJ1-2, with D perhaps TRBD1 (6 bases). V was clipped by 6 bases and J by 4 bases, with 18 bases between them. The CDR3 extends over 15 amino acids. Germline CDR1 and CDR2: MNHEY and SVGAGI. The CDR3 loop is CASRDKGGHGYGYTF. CDR3 DNA: TGTGCCAGCAGGGACAAAGGGGGACACGGCTATGGCTACACCTTC.

The chain recombines TRBV7-9 with TRBJ1-6; TRBD1 matches at 11 bases. J lost 7 bases, V lost 5 bases, and 4 bases had no gene match. The CDR3 contains 15 residues. Per germline, CDR1 SEHNR and CDR2 FQNEAQ (reference sequence). The CDR3 sequence is CASSPRTGGNSPLHF. CDR3 DNA: TGTGCCAGCAGCCCGCGGACAGGGGGCAATTCACCCCTCCACTTT.